Below, one TCR beta chain is given with its context. Its antigen remains unidentified. Measured with immunoSEQ multiplex PCR; TCRdb has only the in-frame clones, and not every one. The table includes some 1,100 clones, roughly a sixth detected once. Germline V gives CDR1 MNHGY, CDR2 SAAAGT. V was pared by 5 bases and J by 5 bases, with 25 bases between. This CDR3 contains 19 residues. This sample is drawn from a study of T cells in localized non-small cell lung cancer. Study-level results: The study sequenced only one region of the tumor. As a result, intratumor heterogeneity could not be excluded and remains possible.

This chain uses TRBV6-8 with TRBJ2-6, with D hard to call. The TCR originated in a woman aged 40-69 years with stage II lung adenocarcinoma. The sequencing used lung tumor tissue, collected before any cancer treatment. In DNA, the CDR3 is TGTGCCAGCAGTAACGCGATGTGGGTGCTACAAAGTCGGGCCAACGTCCTGACTTTC. This gives the protein CASSNAMWVLQSRANVLTF.